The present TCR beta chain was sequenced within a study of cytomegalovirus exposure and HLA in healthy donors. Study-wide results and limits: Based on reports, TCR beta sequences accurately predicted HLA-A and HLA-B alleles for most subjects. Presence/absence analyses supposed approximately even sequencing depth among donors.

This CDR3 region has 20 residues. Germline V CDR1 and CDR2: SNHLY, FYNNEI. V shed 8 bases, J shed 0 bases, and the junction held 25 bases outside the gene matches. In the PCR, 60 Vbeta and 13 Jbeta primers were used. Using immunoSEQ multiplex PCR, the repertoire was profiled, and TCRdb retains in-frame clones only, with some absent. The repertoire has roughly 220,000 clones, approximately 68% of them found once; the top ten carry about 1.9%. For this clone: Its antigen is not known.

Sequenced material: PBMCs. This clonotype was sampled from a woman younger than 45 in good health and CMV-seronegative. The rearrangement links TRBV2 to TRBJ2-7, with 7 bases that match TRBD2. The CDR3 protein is CASPQPGSGTDAGSSYEQYF. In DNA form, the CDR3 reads TGTGCCAGCCCCCAGCCAGGCAGCGGGACGGATGCGGGGAGCTCCTACGAGCAGTACTTC.